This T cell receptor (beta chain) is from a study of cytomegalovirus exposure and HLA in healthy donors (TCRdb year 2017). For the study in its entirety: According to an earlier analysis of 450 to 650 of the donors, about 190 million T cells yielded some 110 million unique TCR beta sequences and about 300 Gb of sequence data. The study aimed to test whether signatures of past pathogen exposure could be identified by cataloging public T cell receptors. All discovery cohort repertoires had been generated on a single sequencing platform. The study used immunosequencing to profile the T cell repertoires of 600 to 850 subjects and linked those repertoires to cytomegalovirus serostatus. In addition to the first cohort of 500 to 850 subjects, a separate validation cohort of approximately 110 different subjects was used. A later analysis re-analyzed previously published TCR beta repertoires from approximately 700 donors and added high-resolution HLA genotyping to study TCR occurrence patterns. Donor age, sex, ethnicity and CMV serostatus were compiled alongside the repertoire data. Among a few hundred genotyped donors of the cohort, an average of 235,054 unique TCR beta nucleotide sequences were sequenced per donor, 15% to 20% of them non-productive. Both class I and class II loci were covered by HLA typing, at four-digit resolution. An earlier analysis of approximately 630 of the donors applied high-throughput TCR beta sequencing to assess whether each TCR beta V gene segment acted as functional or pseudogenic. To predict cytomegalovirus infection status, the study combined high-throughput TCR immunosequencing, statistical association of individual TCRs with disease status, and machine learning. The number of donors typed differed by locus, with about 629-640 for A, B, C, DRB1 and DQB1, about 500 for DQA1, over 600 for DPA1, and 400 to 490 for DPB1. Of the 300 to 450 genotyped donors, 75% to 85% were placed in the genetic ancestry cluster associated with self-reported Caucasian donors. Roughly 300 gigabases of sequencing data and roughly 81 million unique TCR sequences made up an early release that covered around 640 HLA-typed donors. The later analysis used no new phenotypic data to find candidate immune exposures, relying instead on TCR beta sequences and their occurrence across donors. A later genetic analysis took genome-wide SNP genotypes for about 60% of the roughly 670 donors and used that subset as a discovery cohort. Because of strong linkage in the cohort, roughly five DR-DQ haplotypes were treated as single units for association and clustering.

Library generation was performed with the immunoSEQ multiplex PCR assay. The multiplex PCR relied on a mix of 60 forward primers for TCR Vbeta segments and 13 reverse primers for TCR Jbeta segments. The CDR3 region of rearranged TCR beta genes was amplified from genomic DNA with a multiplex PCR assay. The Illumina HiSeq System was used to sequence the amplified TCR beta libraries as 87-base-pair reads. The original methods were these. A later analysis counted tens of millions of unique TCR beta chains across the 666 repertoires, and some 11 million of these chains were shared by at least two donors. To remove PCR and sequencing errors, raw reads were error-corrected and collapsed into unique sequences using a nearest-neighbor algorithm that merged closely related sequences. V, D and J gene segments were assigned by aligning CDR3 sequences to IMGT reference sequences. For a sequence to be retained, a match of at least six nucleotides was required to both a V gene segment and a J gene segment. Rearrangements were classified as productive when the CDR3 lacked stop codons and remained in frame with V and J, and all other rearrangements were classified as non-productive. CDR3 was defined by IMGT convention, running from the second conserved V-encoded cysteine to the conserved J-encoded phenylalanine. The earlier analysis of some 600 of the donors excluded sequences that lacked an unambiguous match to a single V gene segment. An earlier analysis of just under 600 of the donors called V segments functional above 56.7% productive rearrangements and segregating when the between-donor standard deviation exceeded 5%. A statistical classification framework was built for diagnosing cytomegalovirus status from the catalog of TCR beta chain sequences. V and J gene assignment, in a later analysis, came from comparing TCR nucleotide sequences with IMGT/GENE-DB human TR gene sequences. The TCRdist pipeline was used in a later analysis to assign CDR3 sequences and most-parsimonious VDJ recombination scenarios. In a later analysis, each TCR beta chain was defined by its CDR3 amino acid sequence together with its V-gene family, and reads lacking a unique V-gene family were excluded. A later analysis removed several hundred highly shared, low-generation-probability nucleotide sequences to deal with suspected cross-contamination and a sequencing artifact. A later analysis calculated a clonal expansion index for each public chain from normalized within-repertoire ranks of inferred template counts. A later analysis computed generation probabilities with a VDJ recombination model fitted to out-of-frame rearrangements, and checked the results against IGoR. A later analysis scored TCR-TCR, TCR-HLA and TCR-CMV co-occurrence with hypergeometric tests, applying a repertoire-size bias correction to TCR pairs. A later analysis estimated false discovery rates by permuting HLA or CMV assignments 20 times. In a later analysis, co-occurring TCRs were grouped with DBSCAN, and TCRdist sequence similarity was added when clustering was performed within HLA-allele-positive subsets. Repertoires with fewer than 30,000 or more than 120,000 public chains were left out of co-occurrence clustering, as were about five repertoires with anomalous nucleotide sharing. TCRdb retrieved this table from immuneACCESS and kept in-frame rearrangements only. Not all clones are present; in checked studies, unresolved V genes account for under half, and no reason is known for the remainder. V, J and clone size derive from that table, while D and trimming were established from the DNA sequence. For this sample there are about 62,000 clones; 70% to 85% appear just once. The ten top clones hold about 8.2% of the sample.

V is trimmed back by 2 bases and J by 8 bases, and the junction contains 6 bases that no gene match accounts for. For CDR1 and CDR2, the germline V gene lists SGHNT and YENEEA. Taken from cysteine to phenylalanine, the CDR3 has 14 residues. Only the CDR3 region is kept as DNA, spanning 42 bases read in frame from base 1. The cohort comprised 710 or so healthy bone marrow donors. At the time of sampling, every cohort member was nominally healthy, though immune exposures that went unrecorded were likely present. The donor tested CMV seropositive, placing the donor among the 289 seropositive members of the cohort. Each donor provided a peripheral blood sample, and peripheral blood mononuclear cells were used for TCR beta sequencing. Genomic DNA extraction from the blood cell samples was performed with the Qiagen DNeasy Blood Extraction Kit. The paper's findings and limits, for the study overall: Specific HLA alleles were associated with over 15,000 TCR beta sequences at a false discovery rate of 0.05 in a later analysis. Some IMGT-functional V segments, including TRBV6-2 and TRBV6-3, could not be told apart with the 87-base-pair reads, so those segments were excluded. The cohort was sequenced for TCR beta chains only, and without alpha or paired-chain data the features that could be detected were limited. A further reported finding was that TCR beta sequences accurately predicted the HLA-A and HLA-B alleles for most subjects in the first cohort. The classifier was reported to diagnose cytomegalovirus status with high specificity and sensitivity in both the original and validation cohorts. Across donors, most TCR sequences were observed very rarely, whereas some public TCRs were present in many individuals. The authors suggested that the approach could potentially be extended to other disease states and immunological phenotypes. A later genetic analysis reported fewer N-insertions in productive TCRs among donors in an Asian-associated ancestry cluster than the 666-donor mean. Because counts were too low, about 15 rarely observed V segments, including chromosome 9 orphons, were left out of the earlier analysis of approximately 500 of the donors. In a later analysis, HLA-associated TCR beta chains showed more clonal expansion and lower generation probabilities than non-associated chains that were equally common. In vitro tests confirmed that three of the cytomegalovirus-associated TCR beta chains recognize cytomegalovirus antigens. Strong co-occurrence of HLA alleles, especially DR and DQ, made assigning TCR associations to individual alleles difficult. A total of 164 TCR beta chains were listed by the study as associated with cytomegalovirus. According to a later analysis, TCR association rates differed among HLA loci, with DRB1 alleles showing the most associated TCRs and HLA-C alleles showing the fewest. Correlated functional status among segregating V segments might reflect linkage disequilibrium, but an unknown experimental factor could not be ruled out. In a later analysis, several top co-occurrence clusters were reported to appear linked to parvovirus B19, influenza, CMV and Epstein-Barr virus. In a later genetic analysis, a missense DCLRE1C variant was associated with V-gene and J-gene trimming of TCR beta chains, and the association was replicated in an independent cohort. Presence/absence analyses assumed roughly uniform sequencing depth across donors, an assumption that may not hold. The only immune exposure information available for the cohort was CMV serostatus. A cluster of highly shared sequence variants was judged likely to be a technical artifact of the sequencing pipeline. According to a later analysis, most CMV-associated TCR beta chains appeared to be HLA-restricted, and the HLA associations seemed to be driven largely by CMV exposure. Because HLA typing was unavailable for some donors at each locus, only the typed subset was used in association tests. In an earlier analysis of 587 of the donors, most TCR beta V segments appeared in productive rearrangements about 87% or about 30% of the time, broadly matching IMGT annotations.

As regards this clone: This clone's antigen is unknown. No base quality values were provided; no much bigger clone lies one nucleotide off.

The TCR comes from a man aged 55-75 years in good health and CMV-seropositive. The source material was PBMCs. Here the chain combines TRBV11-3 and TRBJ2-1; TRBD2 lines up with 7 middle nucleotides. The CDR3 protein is CASSLRREWDEQFF. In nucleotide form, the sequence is TGTGCCAGCAGCTTACGGCGGGAGTGGGATGAGCAGTTCTTC.